The clone carrying this TCR beta chain has ten or more counts. V lost 3 bases and J 6 bases, leaving 10 bases between the germline ends. The germline V gene has CDR1 KGHDR and CDR2 SFDVKD. There are 14 residues in the CDR3. The record originates from a study of T cells after yellow fever vaccination. TCRdb used MiXCR to reprocess the 5' RACE reads, holding one entry per CDR3 protein. The sample contains around 140,000 distinct CDR3 sequences, roughly 8.2% of which appear only once. This clonotype originated in a man aged 25-40 years who received the YFV17D yellow fever vaccine. Here the sequenced sample was CD4+ T cells sorted from PBMCs, taken 5 days after the yellow fever booster vaccination. The rearrangement uses TRBV24-1 and TRBJ2-2; D unclear. CDR3 amino acids: CATSDPKKPGELFF. DNA for the CDR3: TGTGCCACCAGTGATCCCAAGAAACCCGGGGAGCTGTTTTTT.